The TCR beta chain described here comes from a study of T cell repertoires in cytomegalovirus infection. As for the study in general: Indicated by public TCR beta signatures were CMV infection and matching HLA type.

Via MiXCR, TCRdb re-called the reads, giving one row per CDR3 protein. The table shows more than 150,000 distinct CDR3 sequences, with under 25% occurring only once. This clonotype has more than one count but fewer than ten. No antigen is known for it. Study-wide results and limits: Summed frequency of shared TCR beta families picked out CMV carriers who also had the relevant HLA. The ex vivo response was dominated by HLA-C-restricted CMV-specific TCR beta clonotypes.

This CDR3 comprises 17 residues. From germline, CDR1 is SGHTA and CDR2 FQGTGA. J lost 2 bases, V lost 3 bases, and 10 bases had no gene match. The source of this sequence is a human donor in good health (CMV status not recorded). Some clones in this sample may be carry-over from other donors' samples. The chain couples TRBV7-3 to TRBJ2-3, with 8 positions matching TRBD2. Sequences were obtained from PBMCs. CDR3 protein: CASSFGSSGRVTDTQYF. DNA of the CDR3: TGTGCCAGCAGCTTTGGGTCGAGCGGGAGAGTCACAGATACGCAGTATTTT.